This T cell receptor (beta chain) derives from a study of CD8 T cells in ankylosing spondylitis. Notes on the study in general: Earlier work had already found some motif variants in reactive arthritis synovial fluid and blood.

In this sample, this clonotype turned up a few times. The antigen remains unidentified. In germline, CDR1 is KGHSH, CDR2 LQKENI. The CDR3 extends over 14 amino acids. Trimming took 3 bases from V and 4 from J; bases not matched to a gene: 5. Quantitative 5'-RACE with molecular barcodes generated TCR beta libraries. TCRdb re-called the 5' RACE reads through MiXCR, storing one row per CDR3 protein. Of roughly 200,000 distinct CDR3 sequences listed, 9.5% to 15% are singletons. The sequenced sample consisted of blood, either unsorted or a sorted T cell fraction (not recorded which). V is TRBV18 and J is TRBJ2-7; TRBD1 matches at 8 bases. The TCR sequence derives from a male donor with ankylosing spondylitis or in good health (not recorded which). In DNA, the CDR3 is TGTGCCAGCTCACCCGGACAGGGTCGTTACGAGCAGTACTTC. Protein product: CASSPGQGRYEQYF.